These 21 T cell receptor beta chains were sequenced from one sample in a study of response to subunit inactivated influenza vaccine. TCRdb reanalysed the RT-PCR reads using MiXCR and keeps one entry per CDR3 protein. Here the sample spans around 200,000 distinct CDR3 sequences, approximately 14% being singletons. Material: CD8+ T cells sorted from PBMCs, obtained about 5 days after vaccination. Source of these receptors: a man between 50 and 59 years old who received an inactivated influenza vaccine.

Worth noting for this clonotype: The germline gene is not matched at one end of the junction; a read error may be the cause. The chain uses TRBV4-2 and TRBJ1-6, with no clear D. There are 17 residues in the CDR3. The germline V gene encodes CDR1 LGHNA and CDR2 YNFKEQ. The CDR3 DNA reads as TGTGCCAGCAGCCAAGAAGGCACCTACTCCTATAATTCACCCCTACACTTT. It codes for CASSQEGTYSYNSPLHF.

The CDR3 sequence: CASSQGGLGNIQYF. The CDR3 nucleotides are TGTGCCAGCAGCCAGGGGGGTCTCGGAAACATTCAGTACTTC. The chain uses TRBV13 and TRBJ2-4, with TRBD1 as a possible D gene (7 bases). This CDR3 contains 14 residues. Germline V CDR1 and CDR2: PRHDT, FYEKMQ (reference sequence). The germline V and J ends were trimmed by 5 bases and 6 bases, with 14 bases remaining between them. Complete variable domain (other parts from reference TRBV13 and TRBJ2-4): AAGVIQSPRHLIKEKRETATLKCYPIPRHDTVYWYQQGPGQDPQFLISFYEKMQSDKGSIPDRFSAQQFSDYHSELNMSSLELGDSALYFCASSQGGLGNIQYFGAGTRLSVL.

This clonotype occurred a few times. The rearrangement uses TRBV7-2 and TRBJ1-6; the D is unclear. The CDR3 loop spans 11 amino acids. V shed 8 bases and J shed 14 bases, with 13 bases lying between them. CDR1 and CDR2 from the germline V gene are SGHTA and FQGNSA. CDR3 protein: CASGPFGSLHF. In DNA, the CDR3 is TGTGCCAGCGGCCCTTTTGGGTCCCTCCACTTT. The full variable domain, its missing parts supplied by reference TRBV7-2 and TRBJ1-6, is GAGVSQSPSNKVTEKGKDVELRCDPISGHTALYWYRQSLGQGLEFLIYFQGNSAPDKSGLPSDRFSAERTGGSVSTLTIQRTQQEDSAVYLCASGPFGSLHFGNGTRLTVT.

V and J are TRBV4-3 and TRBJ2-7; 10 bases align to TRBD2. Germline CDR1 and CDR2: LGHNA and YSLEER. The CDR3 is 17 residues long. Trimming at V came to 4 bases and at J to 3 bases, leaving 12 bases not matched to a gene. The CDR3 nucleotides read TGCGCCAGCAGCCTCAGACTAGCGGGCGACAGCCTCTACGAGCAGTACTTC. Translated: CASSLRLAGDSLYEQYF.

The chain has TRBV20-1 and TRBJ2-5; 12 bases map to TRBD2. Germline trimming cut 6 bases from V and 4 bases from J; bases unmatched to any gene: 3. The CDR3 extends over 13 amino acids. Germline V gives CDR1 DFQATT, CDR2 SNEGSKA (reference sequence). This chain's CDR3 is CSASGLAGETQYF. The CDR3 DNA follows: TGCAGTGCATCGGGACTAGCGGGAGAGACCCAGTACTTC.

A few counts support this clonotype. V usage is TRBV6-1 and J usage is TRBJ2-4; D gene unclear. CDR3 length: 14 amino acids. The germline CDR1 and CDR2 sequences are MNHNS and SASEGT. V lost 4 bases and J 0 bases, leaving 7 bases between the germline ends. CDR3 sequence (DNA): TGTGCCAGCAGTGGCAGTCTAGCCAAAAACATTCAGTACTTC. It translates to CASSGSLAKNIQYF.

The chain couples TRBV27 to TRBJ2-7; TRBD2 might be the D (5 bases). V lost 6 bases to trimming and J lost 0 bases, with 12 bases between them. The germline gives CDR1 MNHEY, CDR2 SMNVEV (reference sequence). CDR3 length equals 14 residues. In nucleotides, the CDR3 is TGTGCCAGCAGACTCCTGGGGAGCTCCTACGAGCAGTACTTC. This codes for CASRLLGSSYEQYF.

This clonotype was counted only a few times. The gene calls are TRBV7-8 and TRBJ2-5, with D maybe TRBD2 (6 bases). The CDR3 has 15 residues. The ends were cut back, 5 bases at V and 13 bases at J, with 26 bases in the middle. The germline V gene has CDR1 SGHVS and CDR2 FQNEAQ. The DNA for the CDR3 is TGTGCCAGCAGCCATTATCCCCCGGGGGAGATCACCTTGTACTTC. It specifies CASSHYPPGEITLYF.

The table lists this clonotype with a few counts. The chain joins TRBV29-1 to TRBJ2-2; 11 nucleotides line up with TRBD2. The CDR3 covers 15 residues. Germline trimming cut 3 bases from V and 7 bases from J; bases unmatched to any gene: 7. Germline V CDR1 and CDR2: SQVTM, ANQGSEA. The CDR3 protein is CSVELSGRAHGELFF. CDR3 coding DNA: TGCAGCGTTGAGCTTAGCGGGAGGGCCCACGGGGAGCTGTTTTTT.

This clonotype was counted only a few times. J is TRBJ2-3 and V is TRBV18, with 7 bases identical to TRBD2. Looked up from germline, CDR1 is KGHSH and CDR2 is LQKENI. J was trimmed by 2 bases and V by 2 bases; bases with no gene match: 13. This CDR3 spans 18 amino acids. For the CDR3, the DNA is TGTGCCAGCTCACCAGGCAGCGGGACCTCGTCCATCACAGATACGCAGTATTTT. Translation gives CASSPGSGTSSITDTQYF.

This clonotype was seen more than once but under ten times. This chain connects TRBV5-1 to TRBJ2-7; the match to TRBD1 covers 8 bases. This CDR3 comprises 14 residues. J was trimmed by 7 bases and V by 6 bases; bases with no gene match: 12. Germline lookup yields CDR1 SGHRS and CDR2 YFSETQ. This CDR3 reads CASMYGTGSREQYF. In DNA form, the CDR3 reads TGCGCCAGCATGTACGGGACAGGATCTCGAGAGCAGTACTTC.

The CDR3 is CASSDGYGYTF. The CDR3 nucleotides read TGCGCCAGCAGCGACGGGTATGGCTACACCTTC. The rearrangement links TRBV5-1 to TRBJ1-2, with unresolved D. Germline assignment: CDR1 SGHRS and CDR2 YFSETQ. CDR3 length: 11 amino acids. V was pared by 4 bases and J by 5 bases, with 6 bases between.

The sample holds a few counts of this clonotype. One end of the junction is discordant with germline, which a read error may explain. The chain combines TRBV7-9 with TRBJ2-1, with D unclear. CDR1 and CDR2 from the germline V gene are SEHNR and FQNEAQ (reference sequence). The CDR3 runs to 14 residues. As DNA, the CDR3 is TGTGCCAGCAACTTAGATGGGCACTACAATGAGCAGTTCTTC. Protein product: CASNLDGHYNEQFF.

This clonotype has only a few counts. V and J are TRBV5-1 and TRBJ1-2; unclear D gene. Trimming stripped 0 bases from V and 5 bases from J, with 17 bases between. This CDR3 contains 16 residues. Germline V gene data show CDR1 as SGHRS and CDR2 as YFSETQ. CDR3 nucleotides: TGCGCCAGCAGCTTGGGACCCCTCGAGTTGGGGTATGGCTACACCTTC. This sequence encodes CASSLGPLELGYGYTF.

The chain combines TRBV15 with TRBJ2-2; 7 positions agree with TRBD2. The germline CDR1 and CDR2 sequences are LNHNV and YYDKDF (reference sequence). V gave up 5 bases and J gave up 2 bases; unmatched junction bases: 5. The CDR3 extends over 15 amino acids. Here the CDR3 reads CATSWRETNTGELFF. Written as DNA, the CDR3 is TGTGCCACCAGCTGGCGGGAGACCAACACCGGGGAGCTGTTTTTT.

The CDR3 DNA follows: TGTGCCAGCAGCCCAATAGACAGGGATCCTAACACAGATACGCAGTATTTT. It yields the protein CASSPIDRDPNTDTQYF. The chain is built from TRBV5-6 and TRBJ2-3, with 7 positions matching TRBD1. From germline, CDR1 is SGHDT and CDR2 YYEEEE. Trimming at V came to 4 bases and at J to 2 bases, leaving 13 bases not matched to a gene. CDR3 length equals 17 residues.

The chain links TRBV6-2 or TRBV6-3 to TRBJ1-5, with D uncertain. V was clipped by 3 bases and J by 14 bases, with 14 bases between them. The CDR3 sequence is 12 residues long. CDR1 and CDR2 from the germline V gene are MNHEY and SVGEGT. CDR3 DNA: TGTGCCAGCAGTTATGGTTGGGAGGTGAAGCATTTT. Protein product: CASSYGWEVKHF.

This clonotype was detected only a few times. The rearrangement joins TRBV2 to TRBJ1-5; D remains ambiguous. V gave up 3 bases and J gave up 8 bases, with 17 bases separating them. The CDR3 has 15 residues. Germline CDR1 reads SNHLY; CDR2 reads FYNNEI. The CDR3 reads CASSESGLGMEPQHF. The CDR3 nucleotides are TGTGCCAGCAGTGAGAGTGGGCTCGGGATGGAGCCCCAGCATTTT.

The chain employs TRBV7-9 and TRBJ2-6; D not certain. Per germline, CDR1 SEHNR and CDR2 FQNEAQ (reference sequence). Trimming took 2 bases from V and 0 from J, leaving 5 bases between them. This CDR3 has 15 residues. The CDR3 DNA is TGTGCCAGCAGCTTATTAAGCTCTGGGGCCAACGTCCTGACTTTC. Its translation: CASSLLSSGANVLTF.

The V gene is TRBV20-1, the J gene TRBJ2-7; no definite D call. CDR3 length equals 15 residues. Germline V gives CDR1 DFQATT, CDR2 SNEGSKA (reference sequence). Trimming removed 0 bases at V and 0 bases at J, with 12 bases between. CDR3 protein: CSARELPSISYEQYF. For the CDR3, the DNA is TGCAGTGCTAGAGAACTCCCATCTATCTCCTACGAGCAGTACTTC.

This sequence joins TRBV7-9 and TRBJ2-1; 7 nucleotides match TRBD2. The CDR3 has 13 amino acids. The V gene end was trimmed by 5 bases and the J gene end by 15 bases; junction bases not matched to a gene: 13. Germline CDR1 SEHNR, CDR2 FQNEAQ (reference sequence). CDR3: CASSTTTGGPGFF. Here the CDR3 DNA reads TGTGCCAGCAGCACTACTACGGGGGGTCCCGGGTTCTTC. Combining the CDR3 with reference TRBV7-9 and TRBJ2-1 gives the whole variable domain DTGVSQNPRHKITKRGQNVTFRCDPISEHNRLYWYRQTLGQGPEFLTYFQNEAQLEKSRLLSDRFSAERPKGSFSTLEIQRTEQGDSAMYLCASSTTTGGPGFFGPGTRLTVL.